This is a list of T cell receptor beta chains from one sample in a study of blood T cell repertoires in COVID-19. TCRdb keeps only in-frame clones here, not all; method: immunoSEQ multiplex PCR. The sample includes about 100,000 clones, more than 65% of them seen just once. The sequenced sample consisted of peripheral blood. The receptors stem from a man aged 65 to 79 with active or convalescent COVID-19. The CDR3 runs from the conserved cysteine through the conserved F or W.

TRBV6-2/TRBV6-3 | 18 | CASSYPRGSPPLANEQYF
TRBV7-8 | 14 | CASSLMAAGETQYF
TRBV14 | 14 | CASSQVGGFYGYTF
TRBV1 | 13 | CTSGGSSYNEQFF
TRBV9 | 16 | CASSARGDRAPNEQFF
TRBV5-8 | 14 | CASRAGQGSTEAFF
TRBV29-1 | 17 | CSVDPGLAGAGGGEQFF
TRBV9 | 15 | CASSVGTSGNNEQFF
TRBV19 | 17 | CASSSSHSQGEGEKLFF
TRBV5-4 | 13 | CASSLRRQIEQFF
TRBV7-2 | 16 | CASSSPRQGPYNEQFF
TRBV5-1 | 13 | CASSSSGRDEQYF
TRBV6-5 | 15 | CASRTQGLDTGELFF
TRBV27 | 16 | CASSPPRALAKNIQYF
TRBV30 | 16 | CAWSERRGSSGNTIYF
TRBV3-1/TRBV3-2 | 15 | CASSQDRGMNTEAFF
TRBV3-1/TRBV3-2 | 17 | CASSQALSGTSAYEQYF
TRBV9 | 15 | CASSVDQGQDYGYTF
TRBV7-2 | 13 | CASSSDRQYEQYF
TRBV27 | 15 | CASTRDRVGTGELFF
TRBV25-1 | 14 | CASSLSTEYNEQFF
TRBV2 | 15 | CASLGGGPSGNTIYF
TRBV24-1 | 16 | CATSDSKTGPLGGYTF
TRBV5-4 | 11 | CASRQYNEQFF
TRBV7-2 | 13 | CASSRLRTGELFF
TRBV30 | 12 | CAWSVGGYEQYF
TRBV7-9 | 11 | CASSLDGMDTF
TRBV14 | 14 | CASSQDRVNSPLHF
TRBV24-1 | 14 | CATSDESSGGTQYF
TRBV28 | 16 | CASSSPASGGPGEQFF
TRBV18 | 14 | CASSPGQNQETQYF
TRBV4-1 | 17 | CASSQDPSGGFGGELFF
TRBV11-2 | 16 | CASSSLAGASYNEQFF
TRBV7-9 | 16 | CASSLGTSGRGYEQFF
TRBV29-1 | 13 | CSVFWTANTEAFF
TRBV5-6 | 13 | CASSLGAVGPAFF
TRBV7-9 | 12 | CASSREITPLHF
TRBV7-2 | 14 | CASSTRQDPSPLHF
TRBV30 | 13 | CAWSAAGDYEQYF
TRBV6-5 | 14 | CASTWTGSGNTIYF
TRBV24-1 | 16 | CATSDLQGGLHHEQFF
TRBV6-1 | 12 | CASSEGANTIYF
TRBV7-6 | 13 | CASSPHATETQYF
TRBV15 | 12 | CATSRDREGYTF
TRBV5-4 | 15 | CASSWTGQGPDTQYF
TRBV12-3/TRBV12-4 | 13 | CASSLAGSYGYTF
TRBV30 | 13 | CAWSRGLNEKLFF
TRBV9 | 15 | CASSSSGGSYNEQFF
TRBV21-1 | 16 | CASSKIRGRFGNEQFF